The 13 T cell receptor beta chains presented below share a single source sample, sequenced in a study of blood T cell repertoires in COVID-19. Only in-frame clones appear in the TCRdb table, and some are missing; sequencing was by immunoSEQ multiplex PCR. The data hold over 150,000 clones, with about 85% observed a single time. What was sequenced was PBMCs or T cells enriched from blood (not recorded which). The receptors come from a woman aged 25 to 45 who had recovered from COVID-19.

The chain combines TRBV3-1 (or the pseudogene TRBV3-2) with TRBJ1-1; D gene unclear. V was clipped by 0 bases and J by 9 bases, with 8 bases between them. CDR3 size: 12 residues. The V gene's germline CDR1 is LGHDT and CDR2 YNNKEL (reference sequence). The CDR3 here is CASSQEGSKAFF. The CDR3 DNA reads TGTGCCAGCAGCCAAGAGGGGAGTAAAGCTTTCTTT.

The chain carries TRBV7-9 and TRBJ1-2; 7 bases are a match to TRBD1. This CDR3 comprises 18 residues. Germline CDR1 reads SEHNR; CDR2 reads FQNEAQ (reference sequence). V shed 6 bases, J shed 5 bases, and the junction held 21 bases outside the gene matches. The CDR3 DNA sequence: TGTGCCAGCAGGGTATCTTTCGGGAAAGGGGGCGCGGAGTATGGCTACACCTTC. It is translated as CASRVSFGKGGAEYGYTF.

The chain carries TRBV5-1 and TRBJ1-4, with unresolved D. CDR3 length: 14 amino acids. V lost 2 bases, J lost 1 base, and 6 bases lay in between. CDR1 is SGHRS and CDR2 is YFSETQ in the germline V gene. In DNA, the CDR3 is TGCGCCAGCAGCTTAGCCCAAACTAATGAAAAACTGTTTTTT. Its translation: CASSLAQTNEKLFF.

The chain employs TRBV24-1 and TRBJ1-2, with 10 bases matching TRBD1. CDR1 is KGHDR, CDR2 SFDVKD, per germline. The length of the CDR3 is 15 residues. Losses at the gene ends were 7 bases for V and 5 bases for J; bases not matched to a gene: 9. CDR3 sequence reads: CATRSGTGEQYGYTF. CDR3 nucleotides: TGTGCCACCAGAAGCGGGACAGGGGAGCAATATGGCTACACCTTC.

The chain joins TRBV7-3 to TRBJ1-2; possible D gene TRBD1, 5 bases. V was trimmed by 6 bases and J by 4 bases, leaving 15 bases between them. CDR1 SGHTA and CDR2 FQGTGA come from the germline V gene. This CDR3 is built from 14 residues. CDR3 sequence: CASSNGASIYGYTF. As DNA, the CDR3 is TGTGCCAGCAGTAATGGGGCCTCGATCTATGGCTACACCTTC.

The V and J genes are TRBV7-8 and TRBJ1-1; D is uncertain. Looked up from germline, CDR1 is SGHVS and CDR2 is FQNEAQ. Trimming removed 5 bases from V and 0 bases from J, with 10 bases in between. CDR3 length equals 14 residues. CDR3 in DNA: TGTGCCAGCAGCCGAGACGGAGTGAACACTGAAGCTTTCTTT. Translating gives CASSRDGVNTEAFF.

In regard to this clone: Other DNA sequences in the same sample also yield this CDR3. The chain recombines TRBV5-1 with TRBJ1-5; D unresolved. This CDR3 has 13 amino acids. Trimming took off 0 bases at V and 4 bases at J, with 5 bases between the two ends. CDR1 and CDR2 from the germline V gene are SGHRS and YFSETQ. In DNA, the CDR3 is TGCGCCAGCAGCTTGGCGGGGAATCAGCCCCAGCATTTT. Its protein product is CASSLAGNQPQHF.

This chain connects TRBV5-1 to TRBJ1-2; D is uncertain. Germline CDR1 is SGHRS and CDR2 is YFSETQ. This CDR3 contains 14 residues. Trimming left V 3 bases short and J 0 bases short, with 9 bases between. The CDR3 DNA sequence: TGCGCCAGCAGCTCCCTCGGAGCTAACTATGGCTACACCTTC. It codes for CASSSLGANYGYTF.

This clone was seen only a few times. The chain couples TRBV5-1 to TRBJ2-7; D might be TRBD1 (5 bases). This CDR3 has 14 amino acids. Trimming removed 0 bases at V and 2 bases at J, with 9 bases between. Germline assignment: CDR1 SGHRS and CDR2 YFSETQ. The CDR3 reads CASSLGQYTYEQYF. CDR3 nucleotide sequence: TGCGCCAGCAGCTTGGGACAGTATACCTACGAGCAGTACTTC. Full variable domain (missing parts from reference TRBV5-1 and TRBJ2-7): KAGVTQTPRYLIKTRGQQVTLSCSPISGHRSVSWYQQTPGQGLQFLFEYFSETQRNKGNFPGRFSGRQFSNSRSEMNVSTLELGDSALYLCASSLGQYTYEQYFGPGTRLTVT.

J is TRBJ2-1 and V is TRBV7-2; possibly TRBD2 for D (5 bases). The CDR3 extends over 12 amino acids. V was cut by 5 bases and J by 13 bases, with 15 bases left in between. Germline V gives CDR1 SGHTA, CDR2 FQGNSA. CDR3 loop: CASSQKSGGQFF. CDR3 bases: TGTGCCAGCAGCCAGAAAAGCGGAGGCCAGTTCTTC.

The rearrangement links TRBV11-2 to TRBJ1-5, with D possibly matching TRBD1 (6 bases). The CDR3 sequence is 15 residues long. Germline assignment: CDR1 SGHAT and CDR2 FQNNGV. Trimming took off 5 bases at V and 0 bases at J, with 11 bases between the two ends. The CDR3 DNA reads TGTGCCAGCAGCCCAACAGGGAATAGCAATCAGCCCCAGCATTTT. Protein product: CASSPTGNSNQPQHF.

V gene TRBV19 combines with J gene TRBJ2-2; 10 bases line up with TRBD1. The V gene end was trimmed by 9 bases and the J gene end by 3 bases; junction bases not matched to a gene: 10. Germline assignment: CDR1 LNHDA and CDR2 SQIVND (reference sequence). The CDR3 contains 16 residues. Here the CDR3 DNA reads TGTGCCAGCAAGACAGGGGGCTGGGCGGACACCGGGGAGCTGTTTTTT. It specifies CASKTGGWADTGELFF.

The chain is built from TRBV6-5 and TRBJ1-2; D ambiguous. The CDR3 totals 13 residues. Germline V gene data show CDR1 as MNHEY and CDR2 as SVGAGI. V was cut by 2 bases and J by 7 bases, with 11 bases left in between. CDR3 DNA: TGTGCCAGCAGTTACCAAGAGGAGGGTGGCTACACCTTC. Translated, it gives CASSYQEEGGYTF.